A single sample is the source of the 8 T cell receptor beta chains below, sequenced in a study of T-cell reconstitution after alpha-beta-depleted transplantation in children. The authors prepared the TCRbeta library with unique molecular identifiers. TCRdb used MiXCR to reprocess the PCR reads, holding one entry per CDR3 protein. The sample shows more than 45,000 distinct CDR3 sequences, roughly half of them seen only once. Sequences were derived from peripheral blood, sampled before TCRalphabeta/CD19-depleted stem cell transplant. These receptors all come from a boy younger than two with SCID, due to receive a stem cell transplant.

The J gene is TRBJ1-6, the V gene TRBV6-4; TRBD1 aligns across 7 bases. J lost 5 bases, V lost 2 bases, and 0 bases had no gene match. In germline, CDR1 is MRHNA, CDR2 SNTAGT. This CDR3 comprises 14 residues. For the CDR3, the DNA is TGTGCCAGCAGTGACGGACAGGATAATTCACCCCTCCACTTT. It is translated as CASSDGQDNSPLHF.

This chain joins TRBV24-1 and TRBJ2-6; possibly TRBD1 for D (7 bases). Germline V lookup: CDR1 KGHDR, CDR2 SFDVKD. The CDR3 extends over 17 amino acids. Trimming removed 4 bases from V and 4 bases from J, with 16 bases in between. The CDR3 DNA sequence: TGTGCCACCAGTGACTCCGCCAGGGGGGACGGGGCCAACGTCCTGACTTTC. It yields the protein CATSDSARGDGANVLTF.

Regarding this clonotype: The junction does not match germline at one end; this may be a read error. The rearrangement links TRBV12-3 or TRBV12-4 to TRBJ1-2; possible D gene TRBD1, 5 bases. The CDR3 extends over 13 amino acids. The CDR3 nucleotides read TGTGCCAGCAGTCCCCGGGGGTTCTATGGCGACACCTTC. Its protein is CASSPRGFYGDTF.

This clonotype was observed a few times. V gene TRBV11-2 combines with J gene TRBJ1-6, with 8 bases identical to TRBD1. The germline V gene encodes CDR1 SGHAT and CDR2 FQNNGV. The CDR3 is made up of 15 amino acids. The V segment lost 1 base and the J segment 11 bases; nucleotides outside the gene matches: 7. CDR3 nucleotides: TGTGCCAGCAGCTTAGTGGACAGGGTGAGAACACCCCTCCACTTT. Translation: CASSLVDRVRTPLHF.

The J gene is TRBJ1-5, the V gene TRBV2; D gene uncertain. The V gene's germline CDR1 is SNHLY and CDR2 FYNNEI. The CDR3 is made up of 15 amino acids. V gave up 2 bases and J gave up 4 bases, with 12 bases separating them. The CDR3 here is CASSESWQINQPQHF. CDR3 nucleotides: TGTGCCAGCAGTGAATCATGGCAGATAAATCAGCCCCAGCATTTT.

This chain's CDR3 is CAIEAGALTDTQYF. CDR3 coding DNA: TGTGCCATCGAGGCGGGGGCCCTCACAGATACGCAGTATTTT. The V call is TRBV10-3, the J call TRBJ2-3; tentative D call: TRBD2 (7 bases). Germline CDR1 ENHRY, CDR2 SYGVKD. The ends were cut back, 8 bases at V and 2 bases at J, with 14 bases in the middle. This CDR3 is 14 amino acids long.

The chain is built from TRBV29-1 and TRBJ2-3; D might be TRBD2 (6 bases). Trimming removed 6 bases at V and 2 bases at J, with 18 bases between. The CDR3 contains 15 residues. Germline V lookup: CDR1 SQVTM, CDR2 ANQGSEA. Here the CDR3 reads CSVVRAGGSTDTQYF. CDR3 nucleotide sequence: TGCAGCGTAGTGCGGGCCGGGGGTTCCACAGATACGCAGTATTTT.

This clonotype has only a few counts. This chain connects TRBV5-6 to TRBJ2-1, with D hard to call. V dropped 5 bases and J dropped 5 bases, with 11 bases sitting between them. Germline lookup yields CDR1 SGHDT and CDR2 YYEEEE. CDR3 length: 13 residues. CDR3 region: CASSFTVHNEQFF. As DNA, the CDR3 is TGTGCCAGCAGTTTCACAGTCCACAATGAGCAGTTCTTC.